This TCR beta chain was documented in a study of shared clonotypes between healthy human individuals. V dropped 1 base and J dropped 3 bases, with 16 bases sitting between them. Germline CDR1 and CDR2: SQVTM and ANQGSEA. CDR3 length: 16 residues. The table came from immunoSEQ multiplex PCR; TCRdb's copy has only in-frame clones and leaves some out. The sample has 2 million to 3 million clones, 85% to 95% seen once; the top ten hold about 0.13%. The chain employs TRBV29-1 and TRBJ2-1; D not certain. What was sequenced was naive CD4+ T cells sorted from blood. Subset noted: CD45RA+ positively selected. This TCR was recovered from a man aged 18-30 years in good health. This chain's CDR3 is CSVEGSPAAIYNEQFF. CDR3 nucleotide sequence: TGCAGCGTTGAAGGATCGCCGGCCGCCATCTACAATGAGCAGTTCTTC.